The clone carrying this T cell receptor beta chain was observed a few times. What it binds is not known. The data are from a study of cytomegalovirus exposure and HLA in healthy donors. The CDR3 has 17 residues. The V end lost 2 bases, the J end lost 7 bases, and 21 bases lay between the germline ends. The germline gives CDR1 SGHAT, CDR2 FQNNGV. It was with 60 Vbeta and 13 Jbeta primers that the PCR ran. Measured with immunoSEQ multiplex PCR; TCRdb has only the in-frame clones, and not every one. Of more than 95,000 clones detected, about four fifths appear once; the ten largest clones hold 3.6%. Study findings and constraints: Most TCR beta V segments were productive about 87% or about 30% of the time in an earlier analysis. A later analysis linked a missense variant in DCLRE1C to the trimming of TCR beta V and J genes.

The gene calls are TRBV11-2 and TRBJ2-1; D is perhaps TRBD1 (5 bases). Sequencing was carried out using PBMCs. This receptor was obtained from a woman between 40 and 50 years old in good health and CMV-seropositive. The CDR3 DNA reads TGTGCCAGCAGCTTACATAATTCAGGGCAGGGCCAAAATGAGCAGTTCTTC. It codes for CASSLHNSGQGQNEQFF.